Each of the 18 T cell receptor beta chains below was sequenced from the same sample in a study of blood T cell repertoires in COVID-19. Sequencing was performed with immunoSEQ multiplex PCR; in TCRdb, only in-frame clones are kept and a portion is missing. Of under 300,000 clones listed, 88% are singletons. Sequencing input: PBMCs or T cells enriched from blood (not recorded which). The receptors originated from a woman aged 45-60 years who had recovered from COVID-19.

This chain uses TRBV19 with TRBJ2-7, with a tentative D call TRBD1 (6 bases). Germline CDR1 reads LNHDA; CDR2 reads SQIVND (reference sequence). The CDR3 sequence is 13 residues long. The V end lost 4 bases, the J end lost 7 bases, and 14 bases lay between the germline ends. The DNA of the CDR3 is TGTGCCAGTAGTAATGGACAGCCTGAAGAGCAGTACTTC. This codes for CASSNGQPEEQYF.

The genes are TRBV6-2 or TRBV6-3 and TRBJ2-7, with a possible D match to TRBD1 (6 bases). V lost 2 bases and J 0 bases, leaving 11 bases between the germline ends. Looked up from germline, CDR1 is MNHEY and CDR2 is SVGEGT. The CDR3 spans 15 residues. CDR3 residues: CASSYLGQSSYEQYF. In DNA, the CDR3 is TGTGCCAGCAGTTACCTCGGACAGAGCTCCTACGAGCAGTACTTC.

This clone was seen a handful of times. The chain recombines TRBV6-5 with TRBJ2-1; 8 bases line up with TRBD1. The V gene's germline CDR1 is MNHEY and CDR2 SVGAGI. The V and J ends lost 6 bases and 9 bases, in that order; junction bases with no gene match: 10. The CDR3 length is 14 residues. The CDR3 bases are TGTGCCAGCAGCATTAACAGGGGGATTGGTGAGCAGTTCTTC. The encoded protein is CASSINRGIGEQFF.

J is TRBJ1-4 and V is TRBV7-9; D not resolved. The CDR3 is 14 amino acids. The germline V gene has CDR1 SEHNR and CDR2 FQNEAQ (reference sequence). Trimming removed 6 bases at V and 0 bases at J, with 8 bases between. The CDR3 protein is CASSWQATNEKLFF. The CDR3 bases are TGTGCCAGCAGTTGGCAGGCAACTAATGAAAAACTGTTTTTT.

The CDR3 spells CASSAYWTSDTDTQYF. In DNA form, the CDR3 reads TGTGCCAGCAGCGCTTACTGGACTAGCGACACAGATACGCAGTATTTT. The V gene is TRBV9, the J gene TRBJ2-3, with TRBD2 identical over 9 bases. CDR1 is SGDLS, CDR2 YYNGEE, per germline. Trimming cost V 3 bases and J 2 bases; bases outside gene matches: 7. The CDR3 has 16 amino acids.

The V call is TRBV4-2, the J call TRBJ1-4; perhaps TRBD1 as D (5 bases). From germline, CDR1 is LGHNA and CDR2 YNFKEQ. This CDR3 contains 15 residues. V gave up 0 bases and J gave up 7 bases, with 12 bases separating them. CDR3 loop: CASSQEAGRIEKLFF. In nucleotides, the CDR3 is TGTGCCAGCAGCCAAGAGGCGGGGCGCATTGAAAAACTGTTTTTT.

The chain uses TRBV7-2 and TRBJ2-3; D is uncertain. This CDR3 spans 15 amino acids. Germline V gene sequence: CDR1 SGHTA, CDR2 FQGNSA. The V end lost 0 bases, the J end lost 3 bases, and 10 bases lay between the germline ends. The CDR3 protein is CASSLASTRTDTQYF. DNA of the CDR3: TGTGCCAGCAGCTTAGCATCCACCAGGACAGATACGCAGTATTTT.

CDR3 in amino acids: CASSVRLAGGRAENIQYF. The CDR3 DNA sequence: TGTGCCAGCAGTGTCCGTCTAGCGGGAGGAAGAGCGGAAAACATTCAGTACTTC. V and J are TRBV28 and TRBJ2-4; 11 bases line up with TRBD2. Trimming at V came to 5 bases and at J to 5 bases, leaving 14 bases not matched to a gene. The CDR3 sequence is 18 residues long. Germline-derived CDR1 and CDR2 are MDHEN and SYDVKM.

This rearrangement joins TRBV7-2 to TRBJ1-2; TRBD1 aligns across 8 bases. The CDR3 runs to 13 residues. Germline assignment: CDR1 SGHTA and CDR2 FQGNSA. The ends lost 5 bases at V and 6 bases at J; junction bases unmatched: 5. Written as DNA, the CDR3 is TGTGCCAGCAGCCGTACAGGGGGGAATGGCTACACCTTC. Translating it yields CASSRTGGNGYTF. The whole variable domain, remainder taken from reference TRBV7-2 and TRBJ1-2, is GAGVSQSPSNKVTEKGKDVELRCDPISGHTALYWYRQSLGQGLEFLIYFQGNSAPDKSGLPSDRFSAERTGGSVSTLTIQRTQQEDSAVYLCASSRTGGNGYTFGSGTRLTVV.

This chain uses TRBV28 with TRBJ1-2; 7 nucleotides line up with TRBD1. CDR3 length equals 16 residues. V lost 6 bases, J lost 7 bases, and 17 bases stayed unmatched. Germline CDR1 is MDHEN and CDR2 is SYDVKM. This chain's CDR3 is CASRSPRRGRVSGYTF. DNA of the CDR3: TGTGCCAGCAGATCTCCGAGGAGGGGGCGGGTTTCTGGCTACACCTTC.

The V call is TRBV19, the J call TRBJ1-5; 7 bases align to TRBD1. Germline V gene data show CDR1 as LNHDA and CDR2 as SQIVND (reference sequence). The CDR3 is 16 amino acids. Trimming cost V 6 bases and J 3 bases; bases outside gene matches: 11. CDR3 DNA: TGTGCCAGTAGCGGCCCCACCGGGACAGTCAATCAGCCCCAGCATTTT. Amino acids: CASSGPTGTVNQPQHF.

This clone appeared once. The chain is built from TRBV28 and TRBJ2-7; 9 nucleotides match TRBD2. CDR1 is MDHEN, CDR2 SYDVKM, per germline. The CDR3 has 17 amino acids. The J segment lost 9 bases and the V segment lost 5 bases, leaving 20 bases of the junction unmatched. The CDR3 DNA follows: TGTGCCAGCAGTGATTATGTCGGGACTAGCTTCCCTATTGGGCAGTACTTC. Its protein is CASSDYVGTSFPIGQYF.

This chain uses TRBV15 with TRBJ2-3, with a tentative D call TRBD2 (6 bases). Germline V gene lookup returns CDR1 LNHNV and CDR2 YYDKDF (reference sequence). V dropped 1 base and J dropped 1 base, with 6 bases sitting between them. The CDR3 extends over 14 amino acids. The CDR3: CATSRAGGTDTQYF. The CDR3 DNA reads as TGTGCCACCAGCAGAGCGGGAGGCACAGATACGCAGTATTTT.

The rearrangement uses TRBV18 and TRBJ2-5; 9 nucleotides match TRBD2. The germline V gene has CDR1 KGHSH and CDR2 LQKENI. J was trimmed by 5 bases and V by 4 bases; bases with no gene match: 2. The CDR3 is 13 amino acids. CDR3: CASSLGLAETQYF. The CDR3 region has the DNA TGTGCCAGCTCACTAGGACTAGCGGAGACCCAGTACTTC.

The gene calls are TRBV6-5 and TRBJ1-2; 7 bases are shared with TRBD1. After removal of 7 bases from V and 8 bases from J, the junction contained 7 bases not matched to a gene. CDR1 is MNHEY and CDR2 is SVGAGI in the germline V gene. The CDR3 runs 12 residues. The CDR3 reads CASTRRGNGYTF. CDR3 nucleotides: TGTGCCAGCACCCGCAGGGGGAACGGCTACACCTTC.

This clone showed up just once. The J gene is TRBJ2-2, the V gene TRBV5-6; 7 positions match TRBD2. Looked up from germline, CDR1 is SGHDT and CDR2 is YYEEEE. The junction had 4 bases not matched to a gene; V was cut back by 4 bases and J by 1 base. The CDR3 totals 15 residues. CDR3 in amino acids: CASSRGLRNTGELFF. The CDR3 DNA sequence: TGTGCCAGCAGCCGGGGACTAAGGAACACCGGGGAGCTGTTTTTT.

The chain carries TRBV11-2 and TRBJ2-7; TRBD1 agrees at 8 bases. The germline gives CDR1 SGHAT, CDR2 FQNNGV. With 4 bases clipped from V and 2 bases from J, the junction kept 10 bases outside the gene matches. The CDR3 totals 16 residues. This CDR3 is CASSSRTGNGPYEQYF. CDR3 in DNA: TGTGCCAGCAGCTCCAGGACAGGGAACGGCCCCTACGAGCAGTACTTC.

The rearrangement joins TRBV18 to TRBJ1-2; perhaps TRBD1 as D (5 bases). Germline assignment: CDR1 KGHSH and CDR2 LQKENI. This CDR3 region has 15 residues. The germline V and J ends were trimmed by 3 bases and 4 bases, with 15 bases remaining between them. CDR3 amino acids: CASSPTREVGYGYTF. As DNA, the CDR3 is TGTGCCAGCTCACCTACCAGGGAAGTAGGCTATGGCTACACCTTC. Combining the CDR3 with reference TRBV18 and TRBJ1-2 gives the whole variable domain NAGVMQNPRHLVRRRGQEARLRCSPMKGHSHVYWYRQLPEEGLKFMVYLQKENIIDESGMPKERFSAEFPKEGPSILRIQQVVRGDSAAYFCASSPTREVGYGYTFGSGTRLTVV.